This T cell receptor (beta chain) was recovered during a study of regulatory T cells in long-lasting Graves disease. Time point: newly diagnosed GD, antithyroid drugs for less than 3 months. Preparation of the TCR library used RNA extracted from PBMCs. With iRepertoire HTBI primers and Arm-PCR of CDR3 regions, TCR beta libraries were built. TCRdb itself ran the multiplex PCR reads through MiXCR, one entry per CDR3 protein. The sample lists over 500,000 distinct CDR3 sequences; around 15% were seen once. The sample also formed part of further work on T cells in Graves' hyperthyroidism and ophthalmopathy. That investigation notes: The TCR CDR3 was amplified in a first-round RT-PCR using the HTBI primer set. From stable hyperthyroidism, ophthalmopathy was set apart by a 13 V-J model.

The sample consisted of peripheral blood mononuclear cells (PBMCs), taken at new diagnosis, from a patient treated with antithyroid drugs. This receptor was taken from a man aged 18 to 29 with Graves disease.

As DNA, the CDR3 is TGCGCCAGCAGCGAGCTAGGGGGGGAGACCCAGTACTTC. This codes for CASSELGGETQYF. V and J are TRBV5-1 and TRBJ2-5; tentatively, D is TRBD1 or TRBD2 (6 bases each). Trimming removed 4 bases from V and 5 bases from J, with 12 bases in between. The CDR3 has 13 amino acids. CDR1 and CDR2 (germline): SGHRS, YFSETQ.